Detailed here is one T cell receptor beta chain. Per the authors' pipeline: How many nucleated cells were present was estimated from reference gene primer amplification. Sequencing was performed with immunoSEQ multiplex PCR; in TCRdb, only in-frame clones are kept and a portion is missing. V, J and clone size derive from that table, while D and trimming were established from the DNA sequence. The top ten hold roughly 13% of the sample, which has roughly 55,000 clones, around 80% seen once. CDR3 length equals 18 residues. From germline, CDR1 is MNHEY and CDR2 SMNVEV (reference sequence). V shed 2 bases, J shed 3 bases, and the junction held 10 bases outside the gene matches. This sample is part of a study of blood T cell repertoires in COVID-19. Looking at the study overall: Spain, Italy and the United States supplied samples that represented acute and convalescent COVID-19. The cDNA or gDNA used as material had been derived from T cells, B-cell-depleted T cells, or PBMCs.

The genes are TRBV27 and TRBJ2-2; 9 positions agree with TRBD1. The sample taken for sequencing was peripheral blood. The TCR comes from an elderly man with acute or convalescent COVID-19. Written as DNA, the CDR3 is TGTGCCAGCAGTTTACGGGTACCCAACAGGGGGCACACCGGGGAGCTGTTTTTT. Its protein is CASSLRVPNRGHTGELFF.